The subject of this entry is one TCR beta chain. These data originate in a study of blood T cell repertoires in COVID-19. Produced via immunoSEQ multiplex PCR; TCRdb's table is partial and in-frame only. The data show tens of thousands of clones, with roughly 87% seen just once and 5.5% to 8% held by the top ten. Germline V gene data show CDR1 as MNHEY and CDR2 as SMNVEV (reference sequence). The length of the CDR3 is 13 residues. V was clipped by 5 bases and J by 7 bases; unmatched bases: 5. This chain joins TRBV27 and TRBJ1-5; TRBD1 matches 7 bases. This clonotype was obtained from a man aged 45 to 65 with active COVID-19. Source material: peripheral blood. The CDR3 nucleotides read TGTGCCAGCAGTGGGACAGTTGAACAGCCCCAGCATTTT. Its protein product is CASSGTVEQPQHF.